A single sample is the source of the 13 T cell receptor beta chains below, sequenced in a study of early T cells in non-severe SARS-CoV-2 infection. One entry per CDR3 protein results from TCRdb running MiXCR on the 5' RACE reads. This sample carries around 60,000 distinct CDR3 sequences, about 10% of them seen once, and the ten largest clones take just under 3%. The input for sequencing was whole blood, taken at baseline. Receptors originate from an adult who was a healthcare worker with PCR-confirmed SARS-CoV-2 infection or an uninfected control (not recorded which).

This clonotype was counted many times. The genes are TRBV7-9 and TRBJ1-3, with a weak D call TRBD1 (5 bases). The CDR3 is 17 amino acids. Per the germline V gene, CDR1 is SEHNR and CDR2 is FQNEAQ (reference sequence). V was trimmed by 7 bases and J by 3 bases, leaving 22 bases between them. The CDR3 nucleotides read TGTGCCAGCACGGACGGGAAGGGGAGGTCCGGTGGAAACACCATATATTTT. It is translated as CASTDGKGRSGGNTIYF.

In its sample, this clonotype was seen many times. The chain joins TRBV11-2 to TRBJ2-3; TRBD2 agrees at 9 bases. CDR1 and CDR2 (germline): SGHAT, FQNNGV. This CDR3 region has 15 residues. Losses at the gene ends were 5 bases for V and 3 bases for J; bases not matched to a gene: 6. This CDR3 reads CASSPRGGGTDTQYF. The CDR3, as DNA: TGTGCCAGCAGCCCGCGCGGGGGGGGGACAGATACGCAGTATTTT.

V is TRBV5-4 and J is TRBJ2-3, with 9 bases that match TRBD2. With V trimmed by 4 bases and J by 4 bases, 10 bases remained unmatched. Per germline, CDR1 SGHNT and CDR2 YYREEE (reference sequence). The CDR3 totals 16 residues. The CDR3 DNA is TGTGCCAGCAGCCCGAGGGCGGGGGGGCCGTCAGATACGCAGTATTTT. It codes for CASSPRAGGPSDTQYF.

This clonotype has just a few counts. Germline and junction disagree at one end, which may indicate a read error. V and J are TRBV6-2 or TRBV6-3 and TRBJ1-5, with D hard to call. The CDR3 extends over 14 amino acids. Germline assignment: CDR1 MNHEY and CDR2 SVGEGT. CDR3 bases: TGTGCCAGCACTTACTCAGGTTCAAGTCAGCCCCAGCATTTT. This translates into CASTYSGSSQPQHF.

The rearrangement joins TRBV5-4 to TRBJ2-2; D is tentatively TRBD1 or TRBD2 (6 bases each). V shed 4 bases and J shed 1 base, with 11 bases lying between them. This CDR3 has 15 residues. Germline V CDR1 and CDR2: SGHNT, YYREEE (reference sequence). The CDR3 DNA is TGTGCCAGCAGCCCCGGGGGCTGGAACACCGGGGAGCTGTTTTTT. Its translation: CASSPGGWNTGELFF.

The table lists this clonotype with a few counts. The chain is built from TRBV7-2 and TRBJ2-1; 8 nucleotides line up with TRBD2. After removal of 3 bases from V and 6 bases from J, the junction contained 7 bases not matched to a gene. Germline CDR1 and CDR2: SGHTA and FQGNSA. The CDR3 runs to 15 residues. CDR3 sequence (DNA): TGTGCCAGCAGCTTTTGGGGGACTAGTCCCAATGAGCAGTTCTTC. This sequence encodes CASSFWGTSPNEQFF.

The genes are TRBV12-3 or TRBV12-4 and TRBJ1-2; no clear D. The V gene lost 4 bases and the J gene lost 0 bases, with 6 bases spanning the gap. The CDR3 contains 13 residues. In DNA form, the CDR3 reads TGTGCCAGCAGTTATAGCGCTAACTATGGCTACACCTTC. Its translation is CASSYSANYGYTF.

This clonotype ranks as medium-sized. This chain links TRBV11-2 with TRBJ1-5, with D perhaps matching TRBD1 (6 bases). The CDR3 spans 17 residues. Germline-derived CDR1 and CDR2 are SGHAT and FQNNGV. V lost 4 bases and J 1 base, leaving 17 bases between the germline ends. The CDR3 sequence is CASSYGQSQMSNQPQHF. CDR3 DNA sequence: TGTGCCAGCAGCTACGGACAGAGCCAGATGAGCAATCAGCCCCAGCATTTT.

V gene TRBV29-1 combines with J gene TRBJ2-5; 7 bases map to TRBD1. The trim removed 4 bases at V and 9 bases at J, leaving 8 bases unmatched. The CDR3 is 12 residues long. The germline V gene encodes CDR1 SQVTM and CDR2 ANQGSEA. The CDR3, as DNA: TGCAGCGTTGGTCCCACAGGGGCGTCCCAGTACTTC. Translated: CSVGPTGASQYF.

The chain employs TRBV30 and TRBJ1-2; TRBD1 might be the D (6 bases). The V and J ends lost 8 bases and 5 bases respectively, with 27 bases between them. The CDR3 contains 16 residues. Germline V gene sequence: CDR1 GTSNPN, CDR2 SVGIG (reference sequence). The CDR3 reads CAQYVTNRVKEYGYTF. DNA for the CDR3: TGTGCCCAATACGTTACCAACAGGGTAAAAGAGTATGGCTACACCTTC.

This rearrangement joins TRBV6-6 to TRBJ1-1, with D perhaps TRBD1 (6 bases). Germline lookup yields CDR1 MNHNY and CDR2 SVGAGI (reference sequence). The length of the CDR3 is 13 residues. Trimming took off 7 bases at V and 1 base at J, with 10 bases between the two ends. The CDR3: CASTLQGNTEAFF. The CDR3 DNA reads as TGTGCCAGCACCCTACAGGGGAACACTGAAGCTTTCTTT.

In its sample, this clonotype was seen once. This sequence joins TRBV4-2 and TRBJ2-5; 7 bases fit TRBD2. Losses at the gene ends were 1 base for V and 0 bases for J; bases not matched to a gene: 2. The CDR3 covers 15 residues. The germline V gene has CDR1 LGHNA and CDR2 YNFKEQ. The CDR3 bases are TGTGCCAGCAGCCAAGCAGCGGGGTACCAAGAGACCCAGTACTTC. This codes for CASSQAAGYQETQYF.

This clonotype was observed a handful of times. The chain combines TRBV2 with TRBJ2-3, with D possibly being TRBD2 (6 bases). The CDR3 has 13 residues. The ends were cut back, 1 base at V and 8 bases at J, with 10 bases in the middle. Germline lookup yields CDR1 SNHLY and CDR2 FYNNEI. CDR3 in DNA: TGTGCCAGCAGTGAAGGGGGACTTGGTACGCAGTATTTT. Protein: CASSEGGLGTQYF.